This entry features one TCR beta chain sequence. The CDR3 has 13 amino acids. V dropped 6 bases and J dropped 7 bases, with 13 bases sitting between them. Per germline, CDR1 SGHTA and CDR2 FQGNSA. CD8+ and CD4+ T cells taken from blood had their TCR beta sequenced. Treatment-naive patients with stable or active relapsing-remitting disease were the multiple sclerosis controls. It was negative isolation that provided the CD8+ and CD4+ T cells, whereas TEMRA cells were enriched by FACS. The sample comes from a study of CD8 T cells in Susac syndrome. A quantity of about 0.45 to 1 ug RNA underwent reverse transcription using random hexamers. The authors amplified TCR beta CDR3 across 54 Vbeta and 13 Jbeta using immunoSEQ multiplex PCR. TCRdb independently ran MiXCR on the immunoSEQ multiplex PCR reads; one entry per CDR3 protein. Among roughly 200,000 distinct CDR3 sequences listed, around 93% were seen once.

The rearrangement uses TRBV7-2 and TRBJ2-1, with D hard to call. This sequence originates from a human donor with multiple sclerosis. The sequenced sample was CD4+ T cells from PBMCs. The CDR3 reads CASRFNTRNEQFF. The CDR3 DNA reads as TGTGCCAGCAGATTCAATACGCGGAATGAGCAGTTCTTC. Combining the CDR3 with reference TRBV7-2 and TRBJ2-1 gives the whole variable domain GAGVSQSPSNKVTEKGKDVELRCDPISGHTALYWYRQSLGQGLEFLIYFQGNSAPDKSGLPSDRFSAERTGGSVSTLTIQRTQQEDSAVYLCASRFNTRNEQFFGPGTRLTVL.